Shown below are 22 T cell receptor beta chains from a single sample sequenced in a study of CD4 T cells in relation to SARS-CoV-2 and coronaviruses. The unexposed donors gave CD4+ T cells in about 2011-2018, prior to COVID-19. After about 10 days of culture, CD4+ T cells were isolated. Using immunoSEQ multiplex PCR, the repertoire was profiled, and TCRdb retains in-frame clones only, with some absent. This table holds 20,000 or so clones, around 76% found once. These receptors' targets are unknown. Material: CD4+ T cells from PBMCs, cultured in vitro. These receptors were obtained from a human donor in good health.

The CDR3 protein is CASSPRSQRAQYF. CDR3 sequence (DNA): TGTGCCAGTAGTCCCCGGTCCCAAAGAGCCCAGTACTTC. V gene TRBV19 combines with J gene TRBJ2-5; D ambiguous. From germline, CDR1 is LNHDA and CDR2 SQIVND (reference sequence). The CDR3 contains 13 residues. The germline V and J ends were trimmed by 5 bases and 9 bases, with 16 bases remaining between them.

The chain employs TRBV4-1 and TRBJ2-2, with D perhaps matching TRBD1 (5 bases). CDR3 length: 14 amino acids. The V gene's germline CDR1 is MGHRA and CDR2 YSYEKL. V dropped 3 bases and J dropped 5 bases, with 10 bases sitting between them. CDR3 bases: TGCGCCAGCAGCCAGATACCAGGGACCGGGGAGCTGTTTTTT. Amino acids: CASSQIPGTGELFF.

The rearrangement uses TRBV5-4 and TRBJ2-2, with D unclear. V was clipped by 1 base and J by 9 bases, with 1 base between them. The CDR3 totals 10 residues. The germline V gene encodes CDR1 SGHNT and CDR2 YYREEE (reference sequence). The CDR3, as DNA: TGTGCCAGCAGCTTGTGGGAGCTGTTTTTT. Translation gives CASSLWELFF. The whole variable domain, filled in from reference TRBV5-4 and TRBJ2-2, reads ETGVTQSPTHLIKTRGQQVTLRCSSQSGHNTVSWYQQALGQGPQFIFQYYREEENGRGNFPPRFSGLQFPNYSSELNVNALELDDSALYLCASSLWELFFGEGSRLTVL.

The chain employs TRBV7-2 and TRBJ2-1; 10 bases fit TRBD2. There are 16 residues in the CDR3. CDR1 is SGHTA and CDR2 is FQGNSA in the germline V gene. Trimming took 5 bases from V and 12 from J; bases not matched to a gene: 16. The CDR3 loop is CASSGGRGLAGVGQFF. DNA of the CDR3: TGTGCCAGCAGCGGAGGTCGTGGGCTAGCGGGAGTCGGGCAGTTCTTC. The variable domain in full, completed from reference TRBV7-2 and TRBJ2-1, reads GAGVSQSPSNKVTEKGKDVELRCDPISGHTALYWYRQSLGQGLEFLIYFQGNSAPDKSGLPSDRFSAERTGGSVSTLTIQRTQQEDSAVYLCASSGGRGLAGVGQFFGPGTRLTVL.

This clone has only one observation. This chain uses TRBV18 with TRBJ2-7; 9 bases align to TRBD2. V shed 3 bases and J 5 bases; nucleotides not matched to a gene: 2. This CDR3 is built from 13 residues. Germline-derived CDR1 and CDR2 are KGHSH and LQKENI. For the CDR3, the DNA is TGTGCCAGCTCACCCTTAGCGGGAGACGAGCAGTACTTC. Encoded protein: CASSPLAGDEQYF.

J is TRBJ1-2 and V is TRBV29-1; D unclear. The CDR3 length is 14 residues. From germline, CDR1 is SQVTM and CDR2 ANQGSEA. Trimming shortened V by 6 bases and J by 4 bases, and 18 bases separated the two germline ends. The CDR3 here is CSVAPRQASYGYTF. The CDR3 nucleotides are TGCAGCGTCGCCCCACGCCAGGCCTCCTATGGCTACACCTTC.

This clone has a single count. The chain combines TRBV5-1 with TRBJ1-3; possible D gene TRBD1, 5 bases. The germline CDR1 and CDR2 sequences are SGHRS and YFSETQ. CDR3 length: 18 residues. The V end was cut by 0 bases, the J end by 4 bases, with 20 bases between. As DNA, the CDR3 is TGCGCCAGCAGCTTGGATTTCCCAGGGAAGACTTTAGGAAACACCATATATTTT. Its protein product is CASSLDFPGKTLGNTIYF.

This clone showed up just a few times. The chain carries TRBV9 and TRBJ2-5; 9 positions agree with TRBD1. J was trimmed by 5 bases and V by 3 bases; bases with no gene match: 8. This CDR3 is 15 amino acids long. CDR1 and CDR2 (germline): SGDLS, YYNGEE. The CDR3 loop reads CASSATGGSGETQYF. For the CDR3, the DNA is TGTGCCAGCAGCGCTACAGGGGGCAGCGGGGAGACCCAGTACTTC.

CDR3 bases: TGTGCCTGGGCCCCACACAGGGGGCAGGGTGGCTACACCTTC. Its protein is CAWAPHRGQGGYTF. The chain recombines TRBV30 with TRBJ1-2, with 9 bases that match TRBD1. Germline CDR1 GTSNPN, CDR2 SVGIG (reference sequence). Trimming took 5 bases from V and 7 from J; bases not matched to a gene: 11. CDR3 size: 14 residues.

This chain uses TRBV28 with TRBJ2-5; D remains unclear. V lost 9 bases and J lost 5, with 13 bases in between. The CDR3 is 12 amino acids. Germline lookup yields CDR1 MDHEN and CDR2 SYDVKM. The CDR3 DNA sequence: TGTGCCAGTAACATTAGATGGGAGACCCAGTACTTC. It translates to CASNIRWETQYF. The whole variable domain, filled in from reference TRBV28 and TRBJ2-5, reads DVKVTQSSRYLVKRTGEKVFLECVQDMDHENMFWYRQDPGLGLRLIYFSYDVKMKEKGDIPEGYSVSREKKERFSLILESASTNQTSMYLCASNIRWETQYFGPGTRLLVL.

V and J are TRBV19 and TRBJ2-1; 8 positions match TRBD1. The CDR3 runs to 14 residues. V dropped 3 bases and J dropped 5; count of bases not matched to a gene: 3. Germline CDR1 reads LNHDA; CDR2 reads SQIVND (reference sequence). The CDR3 coding sequence is TGTGCCAGTAGTATGGGGGACAGGAACAATGAGCAGTTCTTC. Its translation is CASSMGDRNNEQFF.

This rearrangement joins TRBV11-2 to TRBJ1-2; D gene unclear. The CDR3 is made up of 13 amino acids. Per the germline V gene, CDR1 is SGHAT and CDR2 is FQNNGV. Between the trimmed V and J ends, which lost 4 bases and 5 bases, there was a span of 11 bases. This chain's CDR3 is CASSSRALYGYTF. CDR3 DNA sequence: TGTGCCAGCAGCTCCCGGGCGCTTTATGGCTACACCTTC.

The genes are TRBV10-3 and TRBJ1-1, with TRBD1 as a possible D gene (6 bases). The CDR3 extends over 13 amino acids. Germline V gene lookup returns CDR1 ENHRY and CDR2 SYGVKD. V gave up 11 bases and J gave up 2 bases, with 15 bases separating them. The CDR3 nucleotides are TGTGCCGCCATCGGGACACCCAACACTGAAGCTTTCTTT. Encoded protein: CAAIGTPNTEAFF.

V gene TRBV27 combines with J gene TRBJ2-7; 7 bases fit TRBD2. Trimming at V came to 3 bases and at J to 5 bases, leaving 7 bases not matched to a gene. Germline values: CDR1 MNHEY, CDR2 SMNVEV (reference sequence). The CDR3 covers 14 residues. CDR3 DNA sequence: TGTGCCAGCAGTTTTGTGGCAGCGGGGCACGAGCAGTACTTC. Translation: CASSFVAAGHEQYF.

A single count supports this clone. V is TRBV5-1 and J is TRBJ2-1; no clear D. V was trimmed by 0 bases and J by 5 bases, leaving 9 bases between them. CDR1 is SGHRS, CDR2 YFSETQ, per germline. This CDR3 comprises 14 residues. CDR3 sequence (DNA): TGCGCCAGCAGCTTGGACGGAATTAACAATGAGCAGTTCTTC. Translation: CASSLDGINNEQFF.

V usage is TRBV11-2 and J usage is TRBJ2-1; no firm D call. The CDR3 length is 14 residues. V lost 5 bases, J lost 7 bases, and 15 bases lay in between. Germline V gene sequence: CDR1 SGHAT, CDR2 FQNNGV. In nucleotides, the CDR3 is TGTGCCAGCAGCCAAAACTTAGAAGGAAATGAGCAGTTCTTC. Protein sequence: CASSQNLEGNEQFF. The full variable domain, completed using reference TRBV11-2 and TRBJ2-1, is EAGVAQSPRYKIIEKRQSVAFWCNPISGHATLYWYQQILGQGPKLLIQFQNNGVVDDSQLPKDRFSAERLKGVDSTLKIQPAKLEDSAVYLCASSQNLEGNEQFFGPGTRLTVL.

The chain joins TRBV18 to TRBJ2-3, with 11 bases aligning to TRBD2. V lost 5 bases, J lost 7 bases, and 8 bases stayed unmatched. Per germline, CDR1 KGHSH and CDR2 LQKENI. The CDR3 runs to 15 residues. CDR3: CASSVPLAGVNTQYF. In DNA, the CDR3 is TGTGCCAGCTCAGTCCCACTAGCGGGAGTGAATACGCAGTATTTT.

This clone has a handful of counts. The chain joins TRBV5-6 to TRBJ1-3; D is unresolved. This CDR3 spans 12 amino acids. In germline, CDR1 is SGHDT, CDR2 YYEEEE. Trimming removed 4 bases from V and 8 bases from J, with 10 bases in between. CDR3 bases: TGTGCCAGCAGCGCCACGAGGGACACCATATATTTT. Encoded protein: CASSATRDTIYF.

This clone has only a few counts. This chain uses TRBV7-8 with TRBJ1-2; no clear D gene. The CDR3 sequence is 16 residues long. With 5 bases removed from V and 2 bases from J, the gap between germline ends came to 18 bases. Germline assignment: CDR1 SGHVS and CDR2 FQNEAQ. The CDR3 bases are TGTGCCAGCAGCCAGACCTCCGGAGGAGTGAACTATGGCTACACCTTC. This translates into CASSQTSGGVNYGYTF.

CDR3 sequence: CASSRAGYEQYF. As DNA, the CDR3 is TGTGCCAGCAGCCGAGCAGGGTACGAGCAGTACTTC. V gene TRBV12-3 or TRBV12-4 combines with J gene TRBJ2-7; D is perhaps TRBD1 (5 bases). This CDR3 is 12 amino acids long. Trimming left V 6 bases short and J 4 bases short, with 10 bases between.

The V call is TRBV18, the J call TRBJ1-1; possibly TRBD1 for D (6 bases). Germline V CDR1 and CDR2: KGHSH, LQKENI. There are 14 residues in the CDR3. The V end was cut by 2 bases, the J end by 4 bases, with 11 bases between. CDR3 loop: CASSPGGRGTEAFF. In DNA form, the CDR3 reads TGTGCCAGCTCACCAGGGGGGCGCGGCACTGAAGCTTTCTTT.

The chain combines TRBV7-3 with TRBJ2-1; D uncertain. The CDR3 is 13 residues long. V was cut by 0 bases and J by 4 bases, with 4 bases left in between. CDR1 is SGHTA and CDR2 is FQGTGA in the germline V gene. The CDR3 sequence: CASSLTDYNEQFF. For the CDR3, the DNA is TGTGCCAGCAGCTTAACCGATTACAATGAGCAGTTCTTC.